The 2 T cell receptor beta chains listed next were all sequenced from one sample in a study of technical replicates of blood from a few donors. TCRdb's table, derived via immunoSEQ multiplex PCR, lists solely in-frame clones and lacks some. Seen here are some 15,000 clones, 86% observed once, and the top ten hold 9.5% to 15%. Specimen: PBMCs. Receptors originate from a human donor in good health.

This clone was detected only once. CDR3 protein: CASNRWDRGRETQYF. The CDR3 DNA follows: TGCGCCAGCAACCGTTGGGACAGGGGACGTGAGACCCAGTACTTC. This chain connects TRBV5-1 to TRBJ2-5, with TRBD1 matching over 10 bases. J gave up 5 bases and V 6 bases, and 10 bases lay outside the gene matches. This CDR3 is 15 amino acids long. Germline V gene sequence: CDR1 SGHRS, CDR2 YFSETQ.

This rearrangement joins TRBV6-1 to TRBJ2-7; D is perhaps TRBD1 (6 bases). Trimming shortened V by 1 base and J by 0 bases, and 10 bases separated the two germline ends. The CDR3 has 15 amino acids. CDR1 and CDR2 from the germline V gene are MNHNS and SASEGT. CDR3 residues: CASSEGLDSSYEQYF. The CDR3 bases are TGTGCCAGCAGTGAAGGGTTGGACAGCTCCTACGAGCAGTACTTC.